The source of this T cell receptor beta chain is a study of OX40 agonist ivuxolimab in advanced cancers. Study-level information: Patients received the agonistic anti-OX40 (CD134) antibody ivuxolimab. The group had a mean age of about 60 years, ranged from roughly 23 to 85, and was 82.7% male. Past anti-PD-1, anti-PD-L1 or anti-CTLA-4 therapy was accepted, and roughly 38% had received some.

The protocol was immunoSEQ multiplex PCR, while the TCRdb copy is restricted to in-frame clones and leaves out a portion. Of more than 30,000 clones listed, approximately 86% were seen once; the top ten hold roughly 31%. Sequencing was performed on CD4+ or CD8+ T cells sorted from blood, taken in a trial of the OX40 agonist ivuxolimab. The clonotype originates from an adult with an advanced solid tumor such as melanoma, head and neck, liver or kidney cancer.

This chain's CDR3 is CASKAGIETQYF. The CDR3 bases are TGTGCCAGCAAGGCGGGCATAGAGACCCAGTACTTC. V and J are TRBV5-6 and TRBJ2-5, with a tentative D call TRBD2 (5 bases). The CDR3 totals 12 residues. V shed 6 bases and J shed 4 bases, with 10 bases lying between them. Germline lookup yields CDR1 SGHDT and CDR2 YYEEEE.